This TCR beta chain was retrieved from a study of blood T cell repertoires in COVID-19. Looking at the study overall: T cells, B-cell-depleted T cells, or PBMCs supplied cDNA or gDNA.

Study processing details: Amplification of reference gene primers was used by the study to estimate nucleated cell counts. This table comes from immunoSEQ multiplex PCR, and its TCRdb copy is limited to in-frame clones, with some not included. Clone size and the V and J calls come from that table; the DNA yielded D and trimming. The repertoire consists of 330,000 or so clones, with about 90% occurring once and the leading ten covering almost 3%. Germline CDR1 and CDR2: SGHRS and YFSETQ. Trimming took 0 bases from V and 6 from J; bases not matched to a gene: 8. The CDR3 contains 15 residues. V usage is TRBV5-1 and J usage is TRBJ2-5; 7 nucleotides match TRBD2. This sequence originates from a woman younger than 45 who had recovered from COVID-19. Sequencing was performed on PBMCs or T cells enriched from blood (not recorded which). As DNA, the CDR3 is TGCGCCAGCAGCTTGGGGGATACTAGCGCCCAGACCCAGTACTTC. It translates to CASSLGDTSAQTQYF.